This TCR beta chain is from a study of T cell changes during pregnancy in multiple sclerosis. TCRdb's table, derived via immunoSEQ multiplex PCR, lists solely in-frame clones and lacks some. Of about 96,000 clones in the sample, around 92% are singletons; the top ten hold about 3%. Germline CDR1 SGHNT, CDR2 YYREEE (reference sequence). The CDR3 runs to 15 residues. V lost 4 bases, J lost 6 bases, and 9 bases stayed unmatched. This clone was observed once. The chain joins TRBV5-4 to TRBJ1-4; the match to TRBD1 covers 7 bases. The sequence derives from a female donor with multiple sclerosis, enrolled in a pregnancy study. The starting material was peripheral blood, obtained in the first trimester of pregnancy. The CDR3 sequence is CASSRRTGQYEKLFF. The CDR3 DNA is TGTGCCAGCAGCCGACGGACAGGCCAATATGAAAAACTGTTTTTT.